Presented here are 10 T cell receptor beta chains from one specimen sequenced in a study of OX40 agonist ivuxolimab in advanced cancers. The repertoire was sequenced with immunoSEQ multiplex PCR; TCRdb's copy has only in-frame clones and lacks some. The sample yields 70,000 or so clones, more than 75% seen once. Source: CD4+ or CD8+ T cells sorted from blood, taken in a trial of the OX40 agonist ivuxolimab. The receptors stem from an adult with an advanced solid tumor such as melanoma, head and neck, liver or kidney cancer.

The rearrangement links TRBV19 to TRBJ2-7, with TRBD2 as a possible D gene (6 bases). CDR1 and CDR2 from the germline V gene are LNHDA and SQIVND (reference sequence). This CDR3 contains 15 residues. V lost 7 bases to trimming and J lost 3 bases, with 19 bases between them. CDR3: CASTPSGRGGYEQYF. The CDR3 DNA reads TGTGCCAGTACCCCTTCCGGGCGGGGAGGCTACGAGCAGTACTTC.

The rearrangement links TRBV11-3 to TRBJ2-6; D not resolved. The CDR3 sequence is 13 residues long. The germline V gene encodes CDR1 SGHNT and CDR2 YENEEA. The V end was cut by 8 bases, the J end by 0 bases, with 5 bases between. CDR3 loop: CASHLSGANVLTF. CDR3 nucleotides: TGTGCCAGCCATCTCTCTGGGGCCAACGTCCTGACTTTC.

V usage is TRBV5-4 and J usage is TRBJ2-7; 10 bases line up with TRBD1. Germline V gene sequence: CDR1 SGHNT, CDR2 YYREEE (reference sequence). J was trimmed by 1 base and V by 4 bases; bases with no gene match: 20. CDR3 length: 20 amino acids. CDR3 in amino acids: CASSPPTGGFSPRGSYEQYF. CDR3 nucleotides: TGTGCCAGCAGCCCACCGACAGGGGGCTTCTCACCCCGCGGATCCTACGAGCAGTACTTC. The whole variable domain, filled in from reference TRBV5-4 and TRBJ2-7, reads ETGVTQSPTHLIKTRGQQVTLRCSSQSGHNTVSWYQQALGQGPQFIFQYYREEENGRGNFPPRFSGLQFPNYSSELNVNALELDDSALYLCASSPPTGGFSPRGSYEQYFGPGTRLTVT.

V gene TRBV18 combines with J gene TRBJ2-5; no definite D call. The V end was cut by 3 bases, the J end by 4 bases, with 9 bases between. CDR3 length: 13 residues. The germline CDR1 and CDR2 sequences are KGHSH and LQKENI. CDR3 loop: CASSPGLGETQYF. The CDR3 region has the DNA TGTGCCAGCTCACCCGGGCTTGGAGAGACCCAGTACTTC.

DNA for the CDR3: TGTGCCAGCTCACCCTACCTTGGGAGGAGCTCCTACGAGCAGTACTTC. Translation gives CASSPYLGRSSYEQYF. This chain connects TRBV18 to TRBJ2-7; tentatively, D is TRBD2 (6 bases). V was shortened by 3 bases and J by 0 bases, with 15 bases between the two germline ends. Germline CDR1 and CDR2: KGHSH and LQKENI. This CDR3 spans 16 amino acids.

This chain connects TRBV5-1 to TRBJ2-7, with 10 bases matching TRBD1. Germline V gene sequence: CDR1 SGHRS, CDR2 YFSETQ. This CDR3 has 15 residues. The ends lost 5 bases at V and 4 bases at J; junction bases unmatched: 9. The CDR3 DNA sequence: TGCGCCAGCAGGAAGTGGGGACAGGGGATTTACGAGCAGTACTTC. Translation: CASRKWGQGIYEQYF.

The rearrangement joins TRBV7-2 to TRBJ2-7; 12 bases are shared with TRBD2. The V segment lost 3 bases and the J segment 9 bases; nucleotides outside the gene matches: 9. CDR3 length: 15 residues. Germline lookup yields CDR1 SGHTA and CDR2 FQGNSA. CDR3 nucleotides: TGTGCCAGCAGCTTTCTGGGACTAGCGGGCCGCGGGCAGTACTTC. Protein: CASSFLGLAGRGQYF. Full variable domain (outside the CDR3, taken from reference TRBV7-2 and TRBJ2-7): GAGVSQSPSNKVTEKGKDVELRCDPISGHTALYWYRQSLGQGLEFLIYFQGNSAPDKSGLPSDRFSAERTGGSVSTLTIQRTQQEDSAVYLCASSFLGLAGRGQYFGPGTRLTVT.

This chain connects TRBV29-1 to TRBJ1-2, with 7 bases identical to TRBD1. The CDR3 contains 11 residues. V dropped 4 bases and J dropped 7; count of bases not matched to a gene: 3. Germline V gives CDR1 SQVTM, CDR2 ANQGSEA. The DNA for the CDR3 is TGCAGCGTTGTTCAGGGGGGTGGCTACACCTTC. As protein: CSVVQGGGYTF. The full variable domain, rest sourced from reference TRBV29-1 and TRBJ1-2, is SAVISQKPSRDICQRGTSLTIQCQVDSQVTMMFWYRQQPGQSLTLIATANQGSEATYESGFVIDKFPISRPNLTFSTLTVSNMSPEDSSIYLCSVVQGGGYTFGSGTRLTVV.

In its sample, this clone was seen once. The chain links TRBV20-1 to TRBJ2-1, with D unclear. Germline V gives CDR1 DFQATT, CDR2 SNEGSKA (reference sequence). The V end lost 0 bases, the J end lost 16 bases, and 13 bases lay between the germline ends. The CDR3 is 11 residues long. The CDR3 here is CSARDGPSLFF. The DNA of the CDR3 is TGCAGTGCTAGAGACGGGCCAAGTCTCTTCTTC.

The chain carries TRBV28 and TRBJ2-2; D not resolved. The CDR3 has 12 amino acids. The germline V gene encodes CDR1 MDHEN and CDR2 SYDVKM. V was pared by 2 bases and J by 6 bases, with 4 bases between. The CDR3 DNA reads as TGTGCCAGCAGTTTAAGGGCCGGGGAGCTGTTTTTT. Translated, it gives CASSLRAGELFF.